This T cell receptor beta chain was sequenced during a study of T cells after yellow fever vaccination (dated by TCRdb to the late 2010s). Looking at the study overall: The SMART-Seq v4 Ultra Low Input RNA kit was used to prepare libraries from fractions with low cell numbers. Bulk TCR alpha and beta repertoires were sequenced longitudinally to track T-cell clones before and after primary and booster YFV17D yellow fever vaccination. Two healthy male donors, one aged 18 to 30 and one aged 30 to 39 years, were included in the cohort. Bulk PBMC replicates and cell subsets were isolated from blood drawn at multiple timepoints before and after both primary and secondary immunization.

General conclusions and limits of the study: Because only two donors were included in the study, the extent to which the findings can be generalized is limited. Most clones expanded after primary vaccination were re-detected after the booster (almost 98% of CD4 and roughly 87% of CD8), suggesting broad memory maintenance. The secondary T-cell response was found to be weaker but faster than the primary response, with a peak reached on day 5 rather than on day 15. FACS-sorted repertoires could contain abundant contaminating clonotypes from the bulk population, so computational filtering was required. A small share of clonotypes occurred in both CD4 and CD8 compartments, likely arising from convergent recombination.

On this clonotype itself: The specificity of this receptor is unknown. No base-level quality is on record; no much larger clone is a single base apart.

The CDR3 measures 16 amino acids from cysteine to phenylalanine. Only CDR3 DNA remains: 48 bases, in frame from the first base. According to the germline V gene (reference sequence), CDR1 reads LGHDT and CDR2 reads YNNKEL. Trimming leaves V shorter by 0 bases and J shorter by 5 bases, with the junction holding 7 bases beyond the gene matches. The sequencer listed for this sample is Illumina NovaSeq 6000. Synthesis of TCR cDNA relied on 5'RACE template switching, a step that introduced a universal primer site along with unique molecular identifiers. Priming of cDNA synthesis was performed from both the TCR alpha and TCR beta constant segments. Libraries were amplified in two PCR steps, with sample barcodes and sequencing adapters added in the second step. Libraries were sequenced on Illumina HiSeq 2500 (2x100 bp) or NovaSeq (2x150 bp). Per the source publication's procedure: MIGEC handled demultiplexing of reads and collapsing into UMI consensus sequences, while MiXCR performed V(D)J alignment. Clonotypes responding to the vaccine were identified with edgeR on replicate PBMC samples, with the criteria of FDR below 0.01 and a log2 fold change above 5 up to day 15. Each bulk clonotype was labeled CD4 or CD8 based on which sequenced repertoire, CD4 or CD8, contained the clonotype at higher abundance. TCRdb applied fastp at Q25 and MiXCR to the public reads, then kept only in-frame beta chains. Every distinct CDR3 protein forms one entry, paired with its most common genes and DNA. None of the V and J calls come from the authors' own analysis; TCRdb made them. The sample table contains 120,000 or so distinct CDR3 sequences; only one count was recorded for roughly 15% of them. Of the sample, roughly 45% falls within the top ten clones.

Sample treatment or condition, as interpreted from the label and publication: live attenuated yellow fever vaccine strain. A standard Ficoll-Paque protocol was used to isolate PBMCs from peripheral blood. Dynabeads CD4 and CD8 positive selection kits were used to isolate the CD4 and CD8 T-cell fractions. RNA was extracted with TriZol from bulk PBMCs, CD4 and CD8 fractions, and dextramer-positive and dextramer-negative fractions. The sequence was collected from a man aged 18 to 35 who received the YFV17D yellow fever vaccine. The starting material was CD8+ T cells sorted from PBMCs, obtained 5 days after the yellow fever booster vaccination. The sequence joins TRBV3-1 to TRBJ2-1; 7 nucleotides in the junction match TRBD2. The DNA reads TGTGCCAGCAGCCAAGATCCCGGGGGGTTGGACAATGAGCAGTTCTTC. Translated, it reads CASSQDPGGLDNEQFF.